These T cell receptor beta chains were read from a single sample in a study of post-analysis software for immune sequencing data. TCRdb reprocessed the PCR reads via MiXCR and lists one record per CDR3 protein. This sample has about 400,000 distinct CDR3 sequences, with roughly 35% found just once. The sample taken for sequencing was blood. These TCRs come from a girl aged 10 to 17 with multiple sclerosis. Each CDR3 is given with its conserved first and last residue. The D gene is left open where the match is weak.

>TRBJ2-6|TRBD1|TRBV12-3/TRBV12-4
CASSLTGGSGANVLTF
>TRBJ1-6|.|TRBV2
CASSAGDNPPLHF
>TRBJ1-2|.|TRBV25-1
CASRESGRTYGYTF
>TRBJ2-5|.|TRBV5-1
CASNLGGNQETQYF
>.|.|TRBV11-1
CASRGQWGLSYNEQYF
>TRBJ1-2|.|TRBV29-1
CSVSEVDYGYTF
>TRBJ1-5|TRBD1|TRBV29-1
CSVGQGVDQPQHF
>TRBJ2-7|TRBD1|TRBV7-2
CASSWPDRDLEQYF
>TRBJ2-1|.|TRBV5-1
CASSVLALGSYNEQFF
>TRBJ2-3|.|TRBV7-6
CASSLHSLISTDTQYF
>TRBJ2-5|TRBD2|TRBV6-9
CASGGGTQETQYF
>TRBJ2-7|.|TRBV11-1
CASSFARDGFLYEQYF
>TRBJ2-5|TRBD2|TRBV5-1
CASSLEAAPAGEQYF
>TRBJ2-7|.|TRBV29-1
CSVELSEYEQYF
>TRBJ2-5|.|TRBV11-2
CASSLRRGETQYF
>TRBJ2-5|TRBD1|TRBV14
CASNPNSWTGQETQYF
>TRBJ2-5|TRBD1|TRBV15
CATSRRTGGETQYF
>TRBJ1-2|TRBD1|TRBV27
CASSIGQGQRYGYTF
>TRBJ1-1|.|TRBV5-1
CASSPDYQEKAFF
>TRBJ2-5|TRBD2|TRBV7-2
CASSLEAGGQETQYF
>TRBJ1-2|.|TRBV20-1
CSVPDGGYTF
>TRBJ2-4|TRBD1|TRBV5-5
CASSLATGNIQYF
>.|TRBD2|TRBV20-1
CSANGLAGELNEQYF
>TRBJ2-5|.|TRBV6-2/TRBV6-3
CASRHEGDGETQYF
>TRBJ2-7|.|TRBV5-5
CASSTGGGNYEQYF
>TRBJ1-4|.|TRBV27
CASSHWGGTNEKLFF
>TRBJ2-6|.|TRBV5-1
CASSRGSSGANVLTF
>TRBJ2-7|TRBD1|TRBV7-9
CAGSKTGQAYEQYF
>TRBJ2-2|.|TRBV29-1
CSARWAGDTGELFF
>TRBJ2-3|.|TRBV12-3/TRBV12-4
CASSGQLGTDTQYF
>TRBJ2-7|.|TRBV13
CASSRAYGQYF
>TRBJ1-1|.|TRBV4-1
CTSSQESLGGATEAFF
>TRBJ2-7|TRBD1|TRBV16
CASSHPRGRSYEQYF
>.|TRBD1|TRBV5-8
CASSKGQGGNEQYF
>TRBJ1-1|TRBD1|TRBV6-2/TRBV6-3
CASSNTGGTEAFF
>TRBJ1-1|.|TRBV6-6
CASSYMGEAFF
>TRBJ2-1|.|TRBV5-1
CASSPEAAHEQFF
>TRBJ2-7|.|TRBV4-2
CASSQADGSSYEQYF
>TRBJ1-2|.|TRBV10-3
CAISEGSANYGYTF
>.|.|TRBV20-1
CSARRAPQGTQYF
>TRBJ2-4|TRBD1|TRBV29-1
CSATGGESKNIQYF
>TRBJ2-5|.|TRBV5-6
CASSLEFIGETQYF